The sequence of this T cell receptor beta chain was determined in a study of T cell clonality in common variable immunodeficiency. This clone was seen many times. Antigen unknown. The sequence runs out 3 residues before the end of the CDR3; the remainder is reconstructed from the germline J gene. General study findings and limits: What drives increased CVID clonality needs T cell subpopulation sequencing. CVID subjects had higher TCRbeta clonality than healthy controls, most marked in about a third.

The trim removed 5 bases at V and 3 bases at J, leaving 0 bases unmatched. Germline CDR1 and CDR2: LGHNT and FRNRAP. This CDR3 is built from 14 residues. Profiling relied on immunoSEQ multiplex PCR, and the TCRdb table lists in-frame clones only, not all of them. This repertoire lists tens of thousands of clones without singletons; approximately 2% sits in the top ten. Material: peripheral blood mononuclear cells. The clonotype comes from a person aged 18 to 75 in good health. The genes are TRBV12-5 and TRBJ2-3, with 12 bases lining up with TRBD2. The CDR3 reads CASGLAGGTDTQYF. CDR3 DNA (partial): TGTGCTAGTGGTCTAGCGGGAGGGACAGATACG. The whole variable domain, filled in from reference TRBV12-5 and TRBJ2-3, reads DARVTQTPRHKVTEMGQEVTMRCQPILGHNTVFWYRQTMMQGLELLAYFRNRAPLDDSGMPKDRFSAEMPDATLATLKIQPSEPRDSAVYFCASGLAGGTDTQYFGPGTRLTVL.